These 32 T cell receptor beta chains were sequenced from one sample in a study of blood T cell repertoires in COVID-19. The data were produced by immunoSEQ multiplex PCR, yet TCRdb's version contains in-frame clones alone and is incomplete. The data hold hundreds of thousands of clones, with 70% to 90% observed a single time. Sequencing input: PBMCs or T cells enriched from blood (not recorded which). These receptors were obtained from a woman under 30 who had been exposed to COVID-19.

This chain joins TRBV21-1 and TRBJ2-1; the tabulated D call, TRBD2, remains unverified against the DNA. TRBV21-1 counts as a pseudogene. This CDR3 spans 16 amino acids. In DNA, the CDR3 is TGTGCCAGCAGCAAAGCGGAGACTAGCGGGCACAATGAGCAGTTCTTC. Protein sequence: CASSKAETSGHNEQFF.

V gene TRBV4-1 combines with J gene TRBJ1-6; 7 bases match TRBD1. Germline lookup yields CDR1 MGHRA and CDR2 YSYEKL. Losses at the gene ends were 5 bases for V and 4 bases for J; bases not matched to a gene: 2. This CDR3 spans 14 amino acids. CDR3 sequence: CASSGQAYNSPLHF. The CDR3 coding sequence is TGCGCCAGCAGCGGACAGGCTTATAATTCACCCCTCCACTTT.

This rearrangement joins TRBV5-6 to TRBJ1-2; 9 positions agree with TRBD1. Germline V gene sequence: CDR1 SGHDT, CDR2 YYEEEE. This CDR3 region has 15 residues. The V segment lost 0 bases and the J segment 5 bases; nucleotides outside the gene matches: 5. The CDR3 region is CASSLGRGTGYGYTF. CDR3 coding DNA: TGTGCCAGCAGCTTGGGCCGCGGGACAGGGTATGGCTACACCTTC.

The chain uses TRBV14 and TRBJ1-6; D is unresolved. The CDR3 extends over 15 amino acids. V was pared by 8 bases and J by 0 bases, with 11 bases between. Germline CDR1 and CDR2: SGHDN and FVKESK. DNA for the CDR3: TGTGCCAGCGCCCAGACTAGCTCCTATAATTCACCCCTCCACTTT. Translated: CASAQTSSYNSPLHF.

The chain is built from TRBV25-1 and TRBJ2-3, with D possibly being TRBD1 (5 bases). The germline V gene has CDR1 MGHDK and CDR2 SYGVNS. The CDR3 is made up of 15 amino acids. V shed 4 bases and J shed 3 bases, with 14 bases lying between them. CDR3 region: CASSGHSRETDTQYF. The CDR3 DNA is TGTGCCAGCAGTGGGCACAGCAGGGAAACAGATACGCAGTATTTT.

Concerning this clone: This sequence may be a read error, since a much larger clone differs from it by one base. The J gene is TRBJ2-7, the V gene TRBV7-9; D not certain. Germline V gene lookup returns CDR1 SEHNR and CDR2 FQNEAQ (reference sequence). This CDR3 has 12 amino acids. The germline V and J ends were trimmed by 3 bases and 0 bases, with 3 bases remaining between them. Written as DNA, the CDR3 is TGTGCCAGCAGCTTTAGCTCCTACGAGCAGTACTTC. As protein: CASSFSSYEQYF.

This clone came up a few times. The chain combines TRBV19 with TRBJ1-5; D is undetermined. The CDR3 sequence is 13 residues long. Trimming took 6 bases from V and 1 from J, leaving 7 bases between them. Germline CDR1 LNHDA, CDR2 SQIVND (reference sequence). CDR3 residues: CASRQSSNQPQHF. The CDR3 nucleotides read TGTGCCAGTAGACAGTCGAGCAATCAGCCCCAGCATTTT.

This clone was counted between two and nine times. This chain links TRBV19 with TRBJ1-5; D is ambiguous. There are 12 residues in the CDR3. Germline lookup yields CDR1 LNHDA and CDR2 SQIVND (reference sequence). Trimming pared 6 bases from V and 7 bases from J, leaving 10 bases between. CDR3 protein: CASRTLTQPQHF. In nucleotides, the CDR3 is TGTGCCAGTAGGACTCTTACGCAGCCCCAGCATTTT.

Only one count was recorded for this clone. The gene calls are TRBV6-1 and TRBJ1-3, with 7 bases identical to TRBD1. The germline CDR1 and CDR2 sequences are MNHNS and SASEGT. This CDR3 has 16 residues. V was clipped by 4 bases and J by 0 bases; unmatched bases: 6. The DNA for the CDR3 is TGTGCCAGCAGTGGGGACAGATTCTTCTCTGGAAACACCATATATTTT. Translation gives CASSGDRFFSGNTIYF.

The chain joins TRBV29-1 to TRBJ2-2, with 8 bases fitting TRBD1. Germline V CDR1 and CDR2: SQVTM, ANQGSEA. The CDR3 length is 14 residues. V lost 5 bases and J lost 4; bases outside the gene matches: 6. CDR3: CSVSDRVGTGELFF. The CDR3 DNA reads TGCAGCGTTTCGGACAGGGTGGGCACCGGGGAGCTGTTTTTT.

The CDR3 nucleotides read TGCGCCAGCAGCTTGTCTAGCGGGGTCACCTCCTACGAGCAGTACTTC. This gives the protein CASSLSSGVTSYEQYF. This chain uses TRBV5-1 with TRBJ2-7, with 9 bases identical to TRBD2. The V gene's germline CDR1 is SGHRS and CDR2 YFSETQ. Unmatched junction bases numbered 5, after V lost 1 base and J lost 0 bases. The CDR3 length is 16 residues.

V is TRBV28 and J is TRBJ2-7; unclear D gene. The CDR3 is made up of 12 amino acids. Germline loops: CDR1 MDHEN, CDR2 SYDVKM. Trimming cost V 3 bases and J 3 bases, with 6 bases left between them. The CDR3 DNA follows: TGTGCCAGCAGTTTCTCTCTCTACGAGCAGTACTTC. Residues: CASSFSLYEQYF. Looking up the rest from reference TRBV28 and TRBJ2-7 gives the full variable domain: DVKVTQSSRYLVKRTGEKVFLECVQDMDHENMFWYRQDPGLGLRLIYFSYDVKMKEKGDIPEGYSVSREKKERFSLILESASTNQTSMYLCASSFSLYEQYFGPGTRLTVT.

The chain has TRBV9 and TRBJ2-1; tentatively, D is TRBD2 (5 bases). V dropped 3 bases and J dropped 8 bases, with 27 bases sitting between them. The CDR3 totals 18 residues. The germline V gene encodes CDR1 SGDLS and CDR2 YYNGEE. The CDR3 DNA sequence: TGTGCCAGCAGCGCCCGTCGAGATAGTAGCGCGGTCTTAGATGAGCAGTTCTTC. Protein sequence: CASSARRDSSAVLDEQFF.

The rearrangement uses TRBV27 and TRBJ2-2; 10 nucleotides match TRBD2. The CDR3 totals 18 residues. V lost 0 bases and J lost 8; bases outside the gene matches: 12. Germline CDR1 reads MNHEY; CDR2 reads SMNVEV (reference sequence). CDR3 sequence: CASSLSGLAGDFMGELFF. In DNA, the CDR3 is TGTGCCAGCAGTTTATCCGGGCTAGCGGGGGATTTTATGGGGGAGCTGTTTTTT.

The rearrangement links TRBV28 to TRBJ2-3; TRBD1 is a possible D gene (10 bases). The germline V gene has CDR1 MDHEN and CDR2 SYDVKM. There are 15 residues in the CDR3. The V gene lost 4 bases and the J gene lost 4 bases, with 15 bases spanning the gap. In DNA, the CDR3 is TGTGCCAGCAGTTCTAGCGGGACAGGGGCAGATACGCAGTATTTT. This sequence encodes CASSSSGTGADTQYF.

The V and J genes are TRBV28 and TRBJ2-7; 9 positions agree with TRBD2. The junction had 3 bases not matched to a gene; V was cut back by 1 base and J by 2 bases. The CDR3 runs 15 residues. The V gene's germline CDR1 is MDHEN and CDR2 SYDVKM. The CDR3 loop reads CASSLLAGETYEQYF. Here the CDR3 DNA reads TGTGCCAGCAGTTTATTAGCGGGAGAGACCTACGAGCAGTACTTC.

On this clone: Other nucleotide sequences in the sample specify the same CDR3. The chain links TRBV6-5 to TRBJ2-7; D gene ambiguous. The CDR3 spans 15 residues. Trimming pared 3 bases from V and 3 bases from J, leaving 15 bases between. Germline loops: CDR1 MNHEY, CDR2 SVGAGI. In nucleotides, the CDR3 is TGTGCCAGCAGTTATGGTTCCGGTAGTAGCTACGAGCAGTACTTC. Protein product: CASSYGSGSSYEQYF.

CDR3 sequence reads: CASSLTSAFQETQYF. CDR3 bases: TGTGCCAGCAGTTTGACTAGCGCCTTCCAAGAGACCCAGTACTTC. The chain has TRBV5-4 and TRBJ2-5; TRBD2 matches at 8 bases. V trimming: 5 bases; J trimming: 1 base; junction bases outside the gene matches: 7. The V gene's germline CDR1 is SGHNT and CDR2 YYREEE (reference sequence). The CDR3 is made up of 15 amino acids.

The J gene is TRBJ2-1, the V gene TRBV6-6; D possibly corresponds to TRBD1 (6 bases). The CDR3 is 14 residues long. V lost 5 bases and J 9 bases, leaving 17 bases between the germline ends. Germline CDR1 MNHNY, CDR2 SVGAGI (reference sequence). CDR3 DNA: TGTGCCAGCAGTCCGTCGACAGGTTTCGGTGAGCAGTTCTTC. Translated, it gives CASSPSTGFGEQFF.

This clone has only one observation. This chain connects TRBV18 to TRBJ1-5; 7 bases match TRBD1. Germline V CDR1 and CDR2: KGHSH, LQKENI. V lost 3 bases and J lost 3; bases outside the gene matches: 8. The CDR3 extends over 16 amino acids. CDR3 DNA: TGTGCCAGCTCACCTGGAGGGGGCCTTGTCAATCAGCCCCAGCATTTT. Protein product: CASSPGGGLVNQPQHF. The full variable domain, rest sourced from reference TRBV18 and TRBJ1-5, is NAGVMQNPRHLVRRRGQEARLRCSPMKGHSHVYWYRQLPEEGLKFMVYLQKENIIDESGMPKERFSAEFPKEGPSILRIQQVVRGDSAAYFCASSPGGGLVNQPQHFGDGTRLSIL.

This clone was counted a single time. The chain carries TRBV7-9 and TRBJ2-5, with 12 bases matching TRBD2. Germline CDR1 reads SEHNR; CDR2 reads FQNEAQ (reference sequence). The V gene end was trimmed by 5 bases and the J gene end by 1 base; junction bases not matched to a gene: 5. The CDR3 length is 16 residues. CDR3 coding DNA: TGTGCCAGCAGCATCGGACTAGCGGGAATCCAAGAGACCCAGTACTTC. Protein: CASSIGLAGIQETQYF.

The CDR3 DNA sequence: TGTGCCAGCAGTCCCTGGACAGGGGGCGACTATGGCTACACCTTC. This encodes CASSPWTGGDYGYTF. The chain couples TRBV27 to TRBJ1-2, with 11 bases aligning to TRBD1. V was clipped by 5 bases and J by 3 bases; unmatched bases: 5. The length of the CDR3 is 15 residues. Per the germline V gene, CDR1 is MNHEY and CDR2 is SMNVEV (reference sequence).

The J gene is TRBJ2-7, the V gene TRBV6-5, with TRBD2 matching over 9 bases. The CDR3 length is 16 residues. CDR1 is MNHEY and CDR2 is SVGAGI in the germline V gene. After removal of 0 bases from V and 2 bases from J, the junction contained 5 bases not matched to a gene. DNA for the CDR3: TGTGCCAGCAGTTACTCGGCTAGCGGGGCCACCTACGAGCAGTACTTC. It specifies CASSYSASGATYEQYF.

The chain has TRBV4-2 and TRBJ2-7, with TRBD1 matching over 9 bases. J was trimmed by 1 base and V by 1 base; bases with no gene match: 5. Germline V gene lookup returns CDR1 LGHNA and CDR2 YNFKEQ. The CDR3 covers 16 residues. The CDR3 nucleotides read TGTGCCAGCAGCCAAGTGCCGGGACAGGGATCCTACGAGCAGTACTTC. It encodes CASSQVPGQGSYEQYF.

J is TRBJ1-6 and V is TRBV6-5; D perhaps matches TRBD1 (6 bases). The CDR3 is made up of 16 amino acids. Germline V gene data show CDR1 as MNHEY and CDR2 as SVGAGI. Trimming shortened V by 1 base and J by 9 bases, and 16 bases separated the two germline ends. The CDR3 is CASSYYPRRGGSPLHF. CDR3 in DNA: TGTGCCAGCAGTTACTATCCCCGCAGGGGTGGTTCACCCCTCCACTTT.

The gene calls are TRBV5-1 and TRBJ1-1, with 7 bases that match TRBD1. V was pared by 2 bases and J by 1 base, with 11 bases of the junction left unmatched. The CDR3 length is 17 residues. Germline CDR1 is SGHRS and CDR2 is YFSETQ. This CDR3 reads CASSFGYQGQQNTEAFF. The CDR3 DNA sequence: TGCGCCAGCAGCTTTGGGTACCAGGGACAGCAGAACACTGAAGCTTTCTTT.

The rearrangement joins TRBV28 to TRBJ1-1; D is uncertain. V lost 3 bases to trimming and J lost 6 bases, with 11 bases between them. Germline loops: CDR1 MDHEN, CDR2 SYDVKM. The CDR3 length is 13 residues. The CDR3 protein is CASSLGSNAEAFF. DNA of the CDR3: TGTGCCAGCAGTTTGGGCAGCAACGCTGAAGCTTTCTTT.

The chain employs TRBV4-2 and TRBJ2-3, with a possible D match to TRBD2 (6 bases). CDR3 size: 13 residues. Per the germline V gene, CDR1 is LGHNA and CDR2 is YNFKEQ. V was trimmed by 1 base and J by 4 bases, leaving 6 bases between them. The DNA of the CDR3 is TGTGCCAGCAGCCAAGGACTAGCAGATACGCAGTATTTT. Amino acid sequence: CASSQGLADTQYF.

The rearrangement joins TRBV12-5 to TRBJ1-3; D is undetermined. V was cut by 5 bases and J by 2 bases, with 7 bases left in between. The length of the CDR3 is 13 residues. Germline V lookup: CDR1 LGHNT, CDR2 FRNRAP. The CDR3 spells CASGLRTGNTIYF. The CDR3 nucleotides are TGTGCTAGTGGTCTGAGGACTGGAAACACCATATATTTT.

V is TRBV7-2 and J is TRBJ2-7, with TRBD2 as a possible D gene (6 bases). The V and J ends lost 0 bases and 4 bases respectively, with 10 bases between them. The germline gives CDR1 SGHTA, CDR2 FQGNSA. The CDR3 totals 14 residues. CDR3 amino acids: CASSLAPAGYEQYF. The CDR3 coding sequence is TGTGCCAGCAGCTTAGCCCCAGCGGGTTACGAGCAGTACTTC.

V is TRBV19 and J is TRBJ2-4, with a possible D match to TRBD1 (6 bases). V was pared by 4 bases and J by 6 bases, with 10 bases between. Germline CDR1 is LNHDA and CDR2 is SQIVND (reference sequence). This CDR3 region has 13 residues. For the CDR3, the DNA is TGTGCCAGTAGTAGCGCGACAGGAAACATTCAGTACTTC. It yields the protein CASSSATGNIQYF.

The V call is TRBV15, the J call TRBJ1-2; the match to TRBD1 covers 9 bases. Germline CDR1 reads LNHNV; CDR2 reads YYDKDF (reference sequence). The J segment lost 5 bases and the V segment lost 6 bases, leaving 10 bases of the junction unmatched. This CDR3 region has 15 residues. CDR3 coding DNA: TGTGCCACCAGGGAAACCGGGACAGGGCTGTATGGCTACACCTTC. Translation: CATRETGTGLYGYTF.